Listed below are T cell receptor beta chains from one sample, sequenced in a study of vaccination effects on CD4 cells after COVID-19. For these TCRs, the target antigens are not known. The protocol was immunoSEQ multiplex PCR, while the TCRdb copy is restricted to in-frame clones and leaves out a portion. The repertoire holds tens of thousands of clones, with approximately 80% as singletons. The sample was CD4+ T cells from PBMCs cultured with HCoV-229E spike peptides, taken after COVID-19 vaccination. The receptors stem from a human donor who received a COVID-19 vaccine. The conserved cysteine and the conserved F or W are not part of the CDR3 here. Fields, in order: CDR3 length, J gene, V gene, CDR3 protein.

>15|TRBJ1-5|TRBV3-1/TRBV3-2
ASSQDPCGGGNQPQH
>15|TRBJ1-5|TRBV4-2
ASSLSTGQWGNQPQH
>13|TRBJ2-3|TRBV6-5
ASCISGGALDTQY
>9|TRBJ1-5|TRBV29-1
SADTGGAQH
>13|TRBJ1-3|TRBV18
ASSPDRQGGNTIY
>11|TRBJ1-4|TRBV2
ASRDRAGEKLF
>12|TRBJ1-1|TRBV7-8
ASSLKTVNTEAF
>14|TRBJ1-4|TRBV4-1
ASSPLRLVTNEKLF
>13|TRBJ2-6|TRBV19
ASSPPGRGANVLT
>15|TRBJ2-5|TRBV5-5
ASSLPGTATTKRGQY
>16|TRBJ1-2|TRBV7-3
ASRPYSGTTSRPDGYT
>17|TRBJ2-1|TRBV5-8
ASSSQGLAGGRSYNEQF
>10|TRBJ1-5|TRBV6-6
ASRTPGGPQH
>11|TRBJ2-2|TRBV27
ASSPAGAGELF
>14|TRBJ1-5|TRBV19
ASSMGRGQINQPQH
>12|TRBJ1-1|TRBV2
ASSEWGLGTEAF
>14|TRBJ1-2|TRBV7-2
ASSLLGTVANYGYT
>11|TRBJ2-5|TRBV19
ASSIRFQETQY
>12|TRBJ1-5|TRBV2
ASSVDRGQQPQH
>13|TRBJ1-5|TRBV2
ASSEFAGTNQPQH
>14|TRBJ2-2|TRBV27
ASSLLGQARPGELF
>12|TRBJ1-1|TRBV3-1/TRBV3-2
ASSQNRGGTEAF
>13|TRBJ1-3|TRBV24-1
ATSDPKSSGNTIY
>14|TRBJ2-1|TRBV5-1
ASSSVGGVAYNEQF
>11|TRBJ1-6|TRBV6-5
ASRAGEGSPLH
>11|TRBJ1-4|TRBV19
ASSMRQNEKLF
>11|TRBJ1-5|TRBV5-1
ASSLEYGQPQH
>12|TRBJ2-1|TRBV14
ASRNGLAGNEQF
>10|TRBJ2-3|TRBV2
ASSEARGTQY
>13|TRBJ1-5|TRBV18
ASSPTDTFFGPQH
>9|TRBJ2-5|TRBV20-1
SGGETETQY
>15|TRBJ2-3|TRBV27
ASSLTRIAGVTDTQY
>15|TRBJ2-5|TRBV15
ATNKAPLRRGSETQY
>9|TRBJ1-1|TRBV18
ASSRATEAF
>12|TRBJ1-1|TRBV6-5
ASTRQGRHTEAF
>14|TRBJ1-2|TRBV6-2/TRBV6-3
ASSSPGTGSYYGYT
>11|TRBJ2-1|TRBV15
ATQEGAYNEQF
>13|TRBJ2-3|TRBV7-3
ASSLTATSTDTQY